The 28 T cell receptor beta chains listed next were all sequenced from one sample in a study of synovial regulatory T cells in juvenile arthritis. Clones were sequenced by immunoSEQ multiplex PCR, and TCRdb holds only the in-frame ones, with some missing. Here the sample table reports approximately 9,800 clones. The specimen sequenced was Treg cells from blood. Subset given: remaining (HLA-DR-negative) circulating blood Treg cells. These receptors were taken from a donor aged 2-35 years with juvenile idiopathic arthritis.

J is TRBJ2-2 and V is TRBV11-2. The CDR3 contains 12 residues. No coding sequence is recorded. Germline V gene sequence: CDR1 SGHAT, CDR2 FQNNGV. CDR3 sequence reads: CASSFTTGELFF.

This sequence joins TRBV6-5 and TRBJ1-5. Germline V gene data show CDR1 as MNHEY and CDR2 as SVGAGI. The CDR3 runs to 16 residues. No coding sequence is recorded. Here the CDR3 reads CASSYLGTGGDQPQHF.

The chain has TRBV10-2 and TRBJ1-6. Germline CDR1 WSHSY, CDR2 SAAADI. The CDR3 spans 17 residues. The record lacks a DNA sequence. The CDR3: CASSDRDRFSYNSPLHF.

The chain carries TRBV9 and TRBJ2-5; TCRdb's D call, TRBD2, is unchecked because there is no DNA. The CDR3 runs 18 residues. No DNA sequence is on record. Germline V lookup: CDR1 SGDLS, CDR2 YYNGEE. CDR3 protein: CASSVATPTSGGAETQYF.

This chain's CDR3 is CASSLVGEQFF. The chain carries TRBV5-1 and TRBJ2-1. The CDR3 totals 11 residues. No DNA accompanies this entry. The germline V gene encodes CDR1 SGHRS and CDR2 YFSETQ.

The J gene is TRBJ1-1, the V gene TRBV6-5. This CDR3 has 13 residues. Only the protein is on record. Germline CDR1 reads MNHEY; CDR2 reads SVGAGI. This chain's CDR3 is CASSYSGGGEAFF.

CDR3 sequence reads: CSARTVYIQYF. The genes are TRBV20-1 and TRBJ2-4. The length of the CDR3 is 11 residues. There is no recorded DNA. Germline CDR1 and CDR2: DFQATT and SNEGSKA (reference sequence).

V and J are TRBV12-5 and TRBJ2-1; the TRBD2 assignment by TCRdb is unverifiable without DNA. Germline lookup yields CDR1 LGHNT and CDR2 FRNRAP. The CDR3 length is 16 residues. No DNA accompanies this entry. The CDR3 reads CASGPRGLDSINEQFF. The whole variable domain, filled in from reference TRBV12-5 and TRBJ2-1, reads DARVTQTPRHKVTEMGQEVTMRCQPILGHNTVFWYRQTMMQGLELLAYFRNRAPLDDSGMPKDRFSAEMPDATLATLKIQPSEPRDSAVYFCASGPRGLDSINEQFFGPGTRLTVL.

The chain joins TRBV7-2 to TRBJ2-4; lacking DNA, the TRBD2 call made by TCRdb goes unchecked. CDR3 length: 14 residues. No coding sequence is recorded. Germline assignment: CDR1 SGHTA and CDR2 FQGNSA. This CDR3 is CASSPRARAGIQYF.

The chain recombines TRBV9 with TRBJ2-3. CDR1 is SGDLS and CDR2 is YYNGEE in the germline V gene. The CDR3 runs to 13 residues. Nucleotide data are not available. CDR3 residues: CASRAPSTDTQYF.

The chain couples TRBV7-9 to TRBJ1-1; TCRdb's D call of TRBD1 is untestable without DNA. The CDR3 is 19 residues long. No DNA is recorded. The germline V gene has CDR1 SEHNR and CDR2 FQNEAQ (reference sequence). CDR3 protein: CASSLVLQGLTGKDAEAFF.

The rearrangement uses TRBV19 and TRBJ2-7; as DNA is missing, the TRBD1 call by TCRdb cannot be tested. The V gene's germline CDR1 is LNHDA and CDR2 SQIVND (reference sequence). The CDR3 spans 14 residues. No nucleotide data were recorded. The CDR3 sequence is CASAPNRVSYEQYF.

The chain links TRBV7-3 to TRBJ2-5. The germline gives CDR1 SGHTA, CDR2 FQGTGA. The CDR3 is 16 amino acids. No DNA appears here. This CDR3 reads CASSLTSAELQETQYF. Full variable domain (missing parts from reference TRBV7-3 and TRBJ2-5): GAGVSQTPSNKVTEKGKYVELRCDPISGHTALYWYRQSLGQGPEFLIYFQGTGAADDSGLPNDRFFAVRPEGSVSTLKIQRTERGDSAVYLCASSLTSAELQETQYFGPGTRLLVL.

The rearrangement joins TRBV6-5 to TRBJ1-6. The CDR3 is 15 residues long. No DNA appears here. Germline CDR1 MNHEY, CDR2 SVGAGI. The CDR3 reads CASSRKGGGHSPLHF.

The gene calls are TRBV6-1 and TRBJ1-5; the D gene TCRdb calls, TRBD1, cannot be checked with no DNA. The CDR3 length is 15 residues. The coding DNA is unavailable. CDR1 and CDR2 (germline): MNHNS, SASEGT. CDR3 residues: CASSPRGLGGSPQHF.

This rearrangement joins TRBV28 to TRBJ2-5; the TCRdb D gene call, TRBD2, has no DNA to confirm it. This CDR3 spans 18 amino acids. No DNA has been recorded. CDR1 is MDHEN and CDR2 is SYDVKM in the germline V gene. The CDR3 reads CAIIRGPGLAGERETQYF.

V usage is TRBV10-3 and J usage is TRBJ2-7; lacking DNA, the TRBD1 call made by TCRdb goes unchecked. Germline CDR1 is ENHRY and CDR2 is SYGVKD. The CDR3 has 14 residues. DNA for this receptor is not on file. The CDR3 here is CAISFGDTTYEQYF.

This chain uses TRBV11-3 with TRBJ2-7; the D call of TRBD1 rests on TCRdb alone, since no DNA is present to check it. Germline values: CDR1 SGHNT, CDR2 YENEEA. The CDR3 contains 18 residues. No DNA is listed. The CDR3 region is CASRGGIRPPTVSYEQYF.

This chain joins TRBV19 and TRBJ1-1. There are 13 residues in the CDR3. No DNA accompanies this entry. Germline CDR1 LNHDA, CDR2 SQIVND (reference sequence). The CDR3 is CASRMGVNTEAFF.

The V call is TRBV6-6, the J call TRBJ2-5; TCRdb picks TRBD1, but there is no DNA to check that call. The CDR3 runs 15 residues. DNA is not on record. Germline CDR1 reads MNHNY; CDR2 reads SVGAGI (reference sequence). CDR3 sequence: CASRVVGTAEETQYF.

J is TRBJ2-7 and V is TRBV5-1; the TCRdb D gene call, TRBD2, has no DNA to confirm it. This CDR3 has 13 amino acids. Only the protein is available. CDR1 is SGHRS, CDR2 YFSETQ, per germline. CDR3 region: CASSPDFTYEQYF.

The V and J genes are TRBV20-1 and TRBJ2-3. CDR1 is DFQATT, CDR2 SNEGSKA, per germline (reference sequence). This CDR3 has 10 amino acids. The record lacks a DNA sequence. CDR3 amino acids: CSGRADTQYF.

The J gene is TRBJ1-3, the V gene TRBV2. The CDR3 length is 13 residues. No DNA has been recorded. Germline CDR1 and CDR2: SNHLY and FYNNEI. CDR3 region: CASRKGPGNTIYF.

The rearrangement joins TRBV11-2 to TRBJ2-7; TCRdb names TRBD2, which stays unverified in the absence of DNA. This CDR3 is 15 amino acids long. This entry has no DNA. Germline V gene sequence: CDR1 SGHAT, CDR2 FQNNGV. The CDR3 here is CASSFLAGGSYEQYF. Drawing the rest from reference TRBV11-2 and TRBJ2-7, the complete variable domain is EAGVAQSPRYKIIEKRQSVAFWCNPISGHATLYWYQQILGQGPKLLIQFQNNGVVDDSQLPKDRFSAERLKGVDSTLKIQPAKLEDSAVYLCASSFLAGGSYEQYFGPGTRLTVT.

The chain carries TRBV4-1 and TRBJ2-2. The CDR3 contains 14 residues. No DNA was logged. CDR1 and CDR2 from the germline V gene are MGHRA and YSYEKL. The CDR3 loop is CASSQPAYTGELFF.

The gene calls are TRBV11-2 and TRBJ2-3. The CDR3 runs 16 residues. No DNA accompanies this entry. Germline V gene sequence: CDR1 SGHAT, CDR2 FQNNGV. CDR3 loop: CASSLDWVSLTDTQYF.

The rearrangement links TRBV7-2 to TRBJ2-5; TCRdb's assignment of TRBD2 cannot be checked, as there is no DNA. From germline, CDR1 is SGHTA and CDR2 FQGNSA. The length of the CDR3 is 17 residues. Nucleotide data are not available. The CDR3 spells CASRPGWASGGQETQYF.

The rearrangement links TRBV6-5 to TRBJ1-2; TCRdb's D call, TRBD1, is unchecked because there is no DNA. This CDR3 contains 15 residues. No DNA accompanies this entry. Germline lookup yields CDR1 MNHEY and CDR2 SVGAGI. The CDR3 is CASSYSQGAHGGYTF.